This TCR beta chain was identified during a study of T cell responses to AZD1222 COVID-19 vaccine. Study results and caveats: Spike-specific TCRs gained breadth and depth after people received two AZD1222 doses. Researchers took repertoire samples only after the peak T cell response had come.

Generated by immunoSEQ multiplex PCR, the TCRdb table keeps only in-frame clones and is missing some. The sample shows about 120,000 clones, 85% to 90% of them seen only once. Trimming cost V 1 base and J 3 bases, with 6 bases left between them. The CDR3 contains 13 residues. Germline CDR1 SGDLS, CDR2 YYNGEE. This clone has more than one count but fewer than ten. The antigen remains undetermined. The chain recombines TRBV9 with TRBJ2-3; no definite D call. The sequencing used peripheral blood, collected on day 0 of AZD1222 vaccination. The sequence was obtained from an adult in good health. Written as DNA, the CDR3 is TGTGCCAGCAGCGTATTGTATACAGATACGCAGTATTTT. Protein sequence: CASSVLYTDTQYF.